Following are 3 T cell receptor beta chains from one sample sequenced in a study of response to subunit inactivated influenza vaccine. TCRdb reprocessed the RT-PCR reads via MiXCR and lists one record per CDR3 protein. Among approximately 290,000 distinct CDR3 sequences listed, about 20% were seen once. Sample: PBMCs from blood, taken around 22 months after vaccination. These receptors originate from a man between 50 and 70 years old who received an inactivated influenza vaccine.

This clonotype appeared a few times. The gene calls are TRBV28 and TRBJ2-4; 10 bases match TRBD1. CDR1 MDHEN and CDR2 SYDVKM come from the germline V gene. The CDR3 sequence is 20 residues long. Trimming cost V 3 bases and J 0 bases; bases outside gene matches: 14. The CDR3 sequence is CASSFHRRDRGGIAKNIQYF. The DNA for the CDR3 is TGTGCCAGCAGTTTCCACCGCCGGGACAGGGGTGGAATAGCCAAAAACATTCAGTACTTC.

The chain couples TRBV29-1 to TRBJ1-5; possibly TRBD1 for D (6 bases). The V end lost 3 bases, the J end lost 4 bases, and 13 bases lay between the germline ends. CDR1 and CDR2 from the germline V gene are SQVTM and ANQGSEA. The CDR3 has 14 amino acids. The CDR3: CSVEGRGENQPQHF. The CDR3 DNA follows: TGCAGCGTTGAGGGCAGGGGCGAAAATCAGCCCCAGCATTTT.

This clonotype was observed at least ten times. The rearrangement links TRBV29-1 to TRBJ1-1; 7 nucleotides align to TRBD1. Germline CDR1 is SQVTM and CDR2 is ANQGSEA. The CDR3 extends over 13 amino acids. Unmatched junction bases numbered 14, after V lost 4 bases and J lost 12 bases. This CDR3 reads CSVGQGGYDMTFF. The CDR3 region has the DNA TGCAGCGTTGGACAGGGTGGGTACGACATGACTTTCTTT. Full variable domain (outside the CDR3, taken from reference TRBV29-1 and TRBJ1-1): SAVISQKPSRDICQRGTSLTIQCQVDSQVTMMFWYRQQPGQSLTLIATANQGSEATYESGFVIDKFPISRPNLTFSTLTVSNMSPEDSSIYLCSVGQGGYDMTFFGQGTRLTVV.